The text below deals with one TCR beta chain. Its antigen is not yet known. These data originate in a study of cytomegalovirus exposure and HLA in healthy donors (dated by TCRdb to the late 2010s). Context from the whole study: According to an earlier analysis of a few hundred of the donors, roughly 180 million T cells yielded some 110 million unique TCR beta sequences and around 280 Gb of sequence data. An early release that covered some 630 HLA-typed donors contained around 300 gigabases of sequencing data and 70 million to 100 million unique TCR sequences. Of the roughly 390 genotyped donors, roughly 80% fell in the genetic ancestry cluster associated with self-reported Caucasian donors. The study aimed to test whether signatures of past pathogen exposure could be identified by cataloging public T cell receptors. The study used immunosequencing to profile the T cell repertoires of 670 or so subjects and linked those repertoires to cytomegalovirus serostatus. A separate validation cohort of approximately 120 different subjects was used in addition to the roughly 620-subject first cohort. The study combined high-throughput TCR immunosequencing, statistical association of individual TCRs with disease status, and machine learning to predict cytomegalovirus infection status. To study patterns of TCR occurrence, a later analysis re-analyzed previously published TCR beta repertoires from 550 to 800 donors and added high-resolution HLA genotyping. Rather than using new phenotypic data, the later analysis identified candidate immune exposures from TCR beta sequences and from how often those sequences occurred across donors. To decide whether each TCR beta V gene segment behaved as functional or pseudogenic, an earlier analysis of 587 of the donors relied on high-throughput TCR beta sequencing. Donor age, sex, ethnicity and CMV serostatus were compiled together with the repertoire data. In a later genetic analysis, genome-wide SNP genotypes for about three fifths of the 666 donors were used, and that subset was treated as a discovery cohort. Every discovery cohort repertoire had been produced on one sequencing platform. HLA typing covered class I and class II loci at four-digit resolution. Typing coverage differed by locus: A, B, C, DRB1 and DQB1 were typed in roughly 629-640 donors, DQA1 in approximately 520, DPA1 in over 600, and DPB1 in 472. Roughly 5 DR-DQ haplotypes were treated as single units for association and clustering because of strong linkage in the cohort. On average, 235,054 unique TCR beta nucleotide sequences were sequenced per donor among 398 genotyped donors of the cohort, with roughly 20% of those sequences being non-productive.

The cohort consisted of fewer than 700 healthy bone marrow donors. All cohort members were sampled while nominally healthy, although unrecorded immune exposures were likely present. The donor tested CMV seronegative and was one of the 352 seronegative cohort members. A peripheral blood sample was provided by each donor, and peripheral blood mononuclear cells were used for TCR beta sequencing. The Qiagen DNeasy Blood Extraction Kit was used to extract genomic DNA from the blood cell samples. General conclusions and limits of the study: The 87-base-pair reads could not distinguish some IMGT-functional V segments, including TRBV6-2 and TRBV6-3, so those segments were excluded. A later analysis found that HLA-associated TCR beta chains were more clonally expanded and had lower generation probabilities than equally common non-associated chains. According to a later analysis, most CMV-associated TCR beta chains appeared to be HLA-restricted, and the HLA associations seemed to be driven largely by CMV exposure. Because HLA typing was unavailable for some donors at each locus, only the typed subset was used in association tests. A few of the identified cytomegalovirus-associated TCR beta chains were confirmed in vitro to be specific for cytomegalovirus antigens. The sequencing pipeline was judged likely to have produced a cluster of highly shared sequence variants as a technical artifact. The only immune exposure information available for the cohort was CMV serostatus. V-gene and J-gene trimming of TCR beta chains was associated with a missense DCLRE1C variant in a later genetic analysis, and the association was replicated in an independent cohort. In a later analysis, several top co-occurrence clusters were reported to appear linked to parvovirus B19, influenza, CMV and Epstein-Barr virus. An earlier analysis of several hundred of the donors showed that most TCR beta V segments appeared in productive rearrangements either about 90% or about 30% of the time, which broadly matched IMGT annotations. Specific HLA alleles were associated with 15,000 to 20,000 TCR beta sequences at a false discovery rate of 0.05 in a later analysis. In a later analysis, the rate of TCR association differed among HLA loci, with DRB1 alleles having the most associated TCRs and HLA-C alleles having the fewest. While some public TCRs were present in many individuals, most TCR sequences turned up only very rarely across donors. The classifier was reported to diagnose cytomegalovirus status with high specificity and sensitivity in both the original and validation cohorts. In the study, about 150 TCR beta chains were listed as associated with cytomegalovirus. Because counts were too low, more than 15 rarely observed V segments, including chromosome 9 orphons, were excluded from the earlier analysis of around 590 of the donors. A further reported finding was that TCR beta sequences accurately predicted the HLA-A and HLA-B alleles for most subjects in the first cohort. Presence/absence analyses assumed roughly uniform sequencing depth across donors, an assumption that may not hold. Correlated functional status among segregating V segments might reflect linkage disequilibrium, but an unknown experimental factor could not be ruled out. In this cohort, only TCR beta chains were sequenced, and detectable features were limited by the absence of alpha or paired-chain data. When HLA alleles, especially DR and DQ, strongly co-occurred, attributing TCR associations to individual alleles was difficult. According to a later genetic analysis, donors in an Asian-associated ancestry cluster had fewer N-insertions in productive TCRs than the approximately 690-donor mean. The authors suggested that the approach could potentially be extended to other disease states and immunological phenotypes.

The V end gives up 3 bases and the J end 2 bases, leaving 5 bases in the junction not matched to a gene. Sequences SGDLS (CDR1) and YYNGEE (CDR2) are obtained from the germline V gene. The CDR3 runs 16 residues from the cysteine to the phenylalanine. Only the CDR3 DNA stays, 48 bases, in frame from base 1. Libraries were prepared through the immunoSEQ multiplex PCR assay. For the multiplex PCR, a mixture combining 60 forward primers for TCR Vbeta segments and 13 reverse primers for TCR Jbeta segments was used. Amplification of the CDR3 region of rearranged TCR beta genes was performed with a multiplex PCR assay on genomic DNA. Amplified TCR beta libraries were sequenced as 87-base-pair reads on the Illumina HiSeq System. The study's processing was this. A later analysis counted tens of millions of unique TCR beta chains across the 690 or so repertoires, and some 11 million of these chains were shared by at least two donors. Raw reads were error-corrected and collapsed into unique sequences with a nearest-neighbor algorithm that merged closely related sequences to remove PCR and sequencing errors. CDR3 sequences were aligned to IMGT reference sequences to assign V, D and J gene segments. Each retained sequence needed at least a six-nucleotide match to both a V gene segment and a J gene segment. A rearrangement was called productive if the CDR3 had no stop codons and remained in frame with V and J, and every other rearrangement was called non-productive. CDR3 was defined by IMGT convention, running from the second conserved V-encoded cysteine to the conserved J-encoded phenylalanine. The earlier analysis of about 560 of the donors excluded any sequence lacking an unambiguous match to a single V gene segment. An earlier analysis of several hundred of the donors called V segments functional above 56.7% productive rearrangements and segregating when the between-donor standard deviation exceeded 5%. A statistical classification framework was built to diagnose cytomegalovirus status from the catalog of TCR beta chain sequences. A later analysis assigned V and J genes by comparing TCR nucleotide sequences with IMGT/GENE-DB human TR gene sequences. Using the TCRdist pipeline, a later analysis assigned CDR3 sequences along with most-parsimonious VDJ recombination scenarios. In a later analysis, every TCR beta chain was defined by the combination of its CDR3 amino acid sequence and its V-gene family, and reads without a unique V-gene family were dropped. As a way to deal with suspected cross-contamination and a sequencing artifact, a later analysis dropped over 550 nucleotide sequences that were highly shared and had low generation probability. For each public chain, a later analysis derived a clonal expansion index from normalized ranks of inferred template counts within each repertoire. Generation probabilities in a later analysis came from a VDJ recombination model fitted to out-of-frame rearrangements, and those results were checked against IGoR. Hypergeometric tests were used in a later analysis to score TCR-TCR, TCR-HLA and TCR-CMV co-occurrence, with a repertoire-size bias correction applied to the TCR pairs. To estimate false discovery rates, a later analysis permuted the HLA or CMV assignments 20 times. A later analysis grouped co-occurring TCRs with DBSCAN, adding TCRdist sequence similarity when clustering within HLA-allele-positive subsets. Co-occurrence clustering excluded repertoires with fewer than 30,000 or more than 120,000 public chains, plus five with anomalous nucleotide sharing. TCRdb took this table from immuneACCESS and kept in-frame rearrangements with V and J called. Such tables lack part of the clones; where checked against another copy, unresolved V genes explain under half of the gap, and the rest is unexplained. D and trimming were read from the DNA, whereas the V and J calls and clone size are those reported in that table. For this sample, the table gives tens of thousands of clones. Approximately 4% of the sample comes from the top ten.

The sample was PBMCs. The sequence links TRBV9 to TRBJ1-6, and 7 junction bases match TRBD1. The TCR sequence derives from a man aged 40-50 years in good health and CMV-seronegative. The CDR3 protein sequence reads: CASSGNDRAYNSPLHF. In nucleotide form, the sequence is TGTGCCAGCAGCGGAAATGACAGGGCCTATAATTCACCCCTCCACTTT.